This T cell receptor (beta chain) was captured by sequencing in a study of blood T cell repertoires in COVID-19. Background on the study: Nucleic acid was either cDNA or gDNA, and it came from T cells, B-cell-depleted T cells, or PBMCs.

The V end was cut by 1 base, the J end by 1 base, with 2 bases between. The germline CDR1 and CDR2 sequences are SGHAT and FQNNGV. The CDR3 is 12 amino acids. Original methodology: By means of reference gene primer amplification, nucleated cell counts were estimated. Sequencing was performed with immunoSEQ multiplex PCR; in TCRdb, only in-frame clones are kept and a portion is missing. V and J calls and clone size are given by that table; D and trimming were obtained from the DNA. Counted here are tens of thousands of clones, around 89% occurring once; the ten biggest clones make up roughly 12%. The sample taken for sequencing was peripheral blood. The chain joins TRBV11-2 to TRBJ2-7; D remains unclear. The sequence was obtained from a man between 65 and 85 years old with active or convalescent COVID-19. The CDR3 protein is CASSLVSYEQYF. The CDR3 nucleotides are TGTGCCAGCAGCTTAGTATCCTACGAGCAGTACTTC.